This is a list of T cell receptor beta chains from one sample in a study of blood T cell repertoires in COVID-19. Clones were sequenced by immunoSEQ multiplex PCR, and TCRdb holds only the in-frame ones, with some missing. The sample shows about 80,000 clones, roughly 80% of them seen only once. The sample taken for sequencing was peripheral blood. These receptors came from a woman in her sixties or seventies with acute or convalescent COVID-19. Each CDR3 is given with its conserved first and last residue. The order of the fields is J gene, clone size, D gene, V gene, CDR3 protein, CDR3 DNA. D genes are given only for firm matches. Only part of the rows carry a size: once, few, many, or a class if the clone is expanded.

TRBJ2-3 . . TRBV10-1 CASSEVAGPTDTQYF TGCGCCAGCAGTGAGGTGGCAGGCCCCACAGATACGCAGTATTTT
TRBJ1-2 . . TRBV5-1 CASSLDLGAGRFYGYTF TGCGCCAGCAGCTTGGATTTGGGTGCAGGGCGATTCTATGGCTACACCTTC
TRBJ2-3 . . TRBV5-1 CASSIGQHTDTQYF TGCGCCAGCAGCATCGGACAGCACACAGATACGCAGTATTTT
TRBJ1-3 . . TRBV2 CASNSDSGNTIYF TGTGCCAGCAACAGTGACTCTGGAAACACCATATATTTT
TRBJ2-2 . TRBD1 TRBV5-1 CASSLGQGGAGELFF TGCGCCAGCAGCCTAGGACAGGGTGGGGCCGGGGAGCTGTTTTTT
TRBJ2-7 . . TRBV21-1 CASSKWGRGSSYEQYF .
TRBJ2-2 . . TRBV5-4 CASSFWTGAAGELFF TGTGCCAGCAGCTTTTGGACGGGAGCGGCCGGGGAGCTGTTTTTT
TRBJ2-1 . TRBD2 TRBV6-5 CASRSSGGWNEQFF TGTGCCAGCAGATCGTCGGGAGGTTGGAATGAGCAGTTCTTC
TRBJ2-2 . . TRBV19 CASTPDSANTGELFF TGTGCCAGTACCCCGGACAGCGCGAACACCGGGGAGCTGTTTTTT
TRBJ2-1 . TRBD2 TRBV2 CASSESSGRAGEQFF TGTGCCAGCAGTGAGAGTAGCGGGAGGGCCGGTGAGCAGTTCTTC
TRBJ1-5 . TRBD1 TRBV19 CASSIIGTGVYQPQHF TGTGCCAGTAGTATCATTGGGACAGGGGTTTATCAGCCCCAGCATTTT
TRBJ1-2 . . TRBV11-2 CASSPRQGVGYTF TGTGCCAGCAGCCCTCGGCAGGGTGTTGGCTACACCTTC
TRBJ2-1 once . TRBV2 CASTGYNEQFF TGTGCCAGCACCGGGTACAATGAGCAGTTCTTC
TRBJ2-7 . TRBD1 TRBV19 CASTRDGTAAYEQYF TGTGCCAGCACCCGGGACGGGACAGCAGCCTACGAGCAGTACTTC
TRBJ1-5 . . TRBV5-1 CASSLDGYSNQPQHF TGCGCCAGCAGCTTGGACGGGTATAGCAATCAGCCCCAGCATTTT
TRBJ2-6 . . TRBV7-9 CASSPNRGGPSGANVLTF TGTGCCAGCAGCCCCAACAGGGGAGGACCCTCTGGGGCCAACGTCCTGACTTTC
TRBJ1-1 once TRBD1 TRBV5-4 CASSLSGTANTEAFF TGTGCCAGCAGCTTGTCCGGGACAGCGAACACTGAAGCTTTCTTT
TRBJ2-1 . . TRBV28 CASTSSTSRRVNEQFF TGTGCCAGCACTAGTTCTACTAGCCGTAGAGTGAATGAGCAGTTCTTC
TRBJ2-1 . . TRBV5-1 CASSQEAATAEGDEQFF TGCGCCAGCAGCCAAGAAGCGGCCACCGCCGAGGGTGATGAGCAGTTCTTC
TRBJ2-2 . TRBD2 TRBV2 CASNAGARTGELFF TGTGCCAGCAACGCGGGAGCTAGGACCGGGGAGCTGTTTTTT
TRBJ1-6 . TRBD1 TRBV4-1 CASSQLQGLHGSPLHF TGCGCCAGCAGCCAGCTACAGGGGTTACACGGTTCACCCCTCCACTTT
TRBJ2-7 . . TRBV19 CASSLGPEPYEQYF TGTGCCAGTAGTTTAGGGCCCGAACCCTACGAGCAGTACTTC
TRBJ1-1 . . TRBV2 CASSEARGAIVAFF TGTGCCAGCAGTGAAGCGCGGGGGGCTATTGTAGCTTTCTTT
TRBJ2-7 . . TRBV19 CASSVSKSSYEQYF TGTGCCAGTAGTGTCTCCAAGAGCTCCTACGAGCAGTACTTC
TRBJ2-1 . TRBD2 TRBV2 CASSAPGTSGRGGEQFF TGTGCCAGCAGTGCCCCCGGGACTAGCGGGAGGGGAGGTGAGCAGTTCTTC
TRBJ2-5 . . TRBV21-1 CASSKPKGLILAGRKSETQYF TGTGCCAGCAGCAAACCAAAGGGACTAATTCTAGCGGGAAGGAAATCAGAGACCCAGTACTTC
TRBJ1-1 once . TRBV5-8 CASSLARHRGTEAFF TGTGCCAGCAGCTTGGCCAGGCACCGAGGGACTGAAGCTTTCTTT
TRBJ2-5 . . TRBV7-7 CASSLESRGTQYF TGTGCCAGCAGCTTAGAGAGTAGAGGGACCCAGTACTTC
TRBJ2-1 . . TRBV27 CASNSLNYDNEQFF TGTGCCAGCAATTCACTAAACTATGACAATGAGCAGTTCTTC
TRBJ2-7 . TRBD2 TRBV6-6 CASNQAGSNSYEQYF TGTGCCAGCAATCAAGCGGGATCCAACTCCTACGAGCAGTACTTC
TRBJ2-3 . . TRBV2 CAGRRGPSDTQYF TGTGCCGGTCGGCGGGGCCCTTCAGATACGCAGTATTTT
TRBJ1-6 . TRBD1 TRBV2 CASRGLRQGLNSPLHF TGTGCCAGCAGAGGGCTTCGACAGGGTCTAAATTCACCCCTCCACTTT
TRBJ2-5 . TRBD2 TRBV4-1 CASSQVRLAGEETQYF TGCGCCAGCAGCCAAGTAAGACTAGCGGGAGAAGAGACCCAGTACTTC
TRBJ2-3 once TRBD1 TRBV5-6 CASRYTGGSTDTQYF TGTGCCAGCAGGTACACAGGGGGGAGCACAGATACGCAGTATTTT
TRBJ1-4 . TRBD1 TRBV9 CASSAQTGLNEKLFF TGTGCCAGCAGCGCCCAGACAGGGTTGAATGAAAAACTGTTTTTT
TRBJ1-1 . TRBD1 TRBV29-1 CSVEDPGQGIEGNTEAFF TGCAGCGTTGAAGACCCGGGACAGGGGATCGAGGGGAACACTGAAGCTTTCTTT
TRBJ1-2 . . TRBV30 CAWSERAMAGGYTF TGTGCCTGGAGTGAGAGGGCTATGGCTGGGGGCTACACCTTC
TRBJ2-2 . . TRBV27 CASSRGSPNTGELFF TGTGCCAGCAGTCGAGGAAGTCCGAACACCGGGGAGCTGTTTTTT
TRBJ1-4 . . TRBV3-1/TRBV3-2 CASSQDRLKLFF TGTGCCAGCAGCCAAGACAGGCTAAAACTGTTTTTT
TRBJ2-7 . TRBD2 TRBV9 CASSEVPTSGRSEQYF TGTGCCAGCAGCGAGGTCCCTACTAGCGGGAGGAGCGAGCAGTACTTC
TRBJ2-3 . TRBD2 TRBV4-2 CASSQDRASGSTDTQYF TGTGCCAGCAGCCAAGATCGGGCTAGCGGGAGCACAGATACGCAGTATTTT
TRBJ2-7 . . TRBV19 CASSQWGAYEQYF TGTGCCAGTAGCCAATGGGGGGCCTACGAGCAGTACTTC
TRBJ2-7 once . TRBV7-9 CASSLVDTSYEQYF TGTGCCAGCAGCTTAGTAGACACCTCCTACGAGCAGTACTTC
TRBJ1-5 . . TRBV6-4 CASPLVDTNQPQHF TGTGCCAGTCCCTTGGTAGACACCAATCAGCCCCAGCATTTT
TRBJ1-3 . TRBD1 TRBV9 CASSGRGQAPSGNTIYF TGTGCCAGCAGCGGCAGGGGACAGGCACCCTCTGGAAACACCATATATTTT
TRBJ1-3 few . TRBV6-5 CASSAGNANTIYF TGTGCCAGCAGCGCAGGGAACGCAAACACCATATATTTT
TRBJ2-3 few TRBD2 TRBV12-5 CASGPGYGGNTQYF TGTGCTAGTGGCCCTGGGTACGGGGGGAATACGCAGTATTTT
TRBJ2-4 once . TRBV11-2 CASSTKPGMGNIQYF TGTGCCAGCAGCACCAAACCAGGGATGGGGAACATTCAGTACTTC
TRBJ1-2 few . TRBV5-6 CASSLVGGYGYTF TGTGCCAGCAGCTTGGTCGGAGGCTATGGCTACACCTTC
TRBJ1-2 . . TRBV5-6 CASSLVWANYGYTF TGTGCCAGCAGCTTGGTATGGGCGAACTATGGCTACACCTTC
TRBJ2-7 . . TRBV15 CATSRDQGHYEQYF TGTGCCACCAGCAGAGATCAGGGACACTACGAGCAGTACTTC
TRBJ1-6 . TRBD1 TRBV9 CASSVSGTDKPPLHF TGTGCCAGCAGCGTCTCCGGGACAGATAAGCCCCCCCTCCACTTT
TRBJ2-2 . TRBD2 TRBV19 CASSPRTSGDTGELFF TGTGCCAGTAGTCCTCGGACTAGCGGCGACACCGGGGAGCTGTTTTTT
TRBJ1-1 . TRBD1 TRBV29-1 CSATGTGMAEAFF TGCAGCGCGACCGGGACAGGGATGGCTGAAGCTTTCTTT
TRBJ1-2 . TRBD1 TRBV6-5 CASSYQDRGRIGYTF TGTGCCAGCAGTTACCAAGACAGGGGGCGCATTGGCTACACCTTC
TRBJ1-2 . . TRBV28 CASSGQGVSYGYTF TGTGCCAGCAGTGGGCAGGGTGTGTCCTATGGCTACACCTTC